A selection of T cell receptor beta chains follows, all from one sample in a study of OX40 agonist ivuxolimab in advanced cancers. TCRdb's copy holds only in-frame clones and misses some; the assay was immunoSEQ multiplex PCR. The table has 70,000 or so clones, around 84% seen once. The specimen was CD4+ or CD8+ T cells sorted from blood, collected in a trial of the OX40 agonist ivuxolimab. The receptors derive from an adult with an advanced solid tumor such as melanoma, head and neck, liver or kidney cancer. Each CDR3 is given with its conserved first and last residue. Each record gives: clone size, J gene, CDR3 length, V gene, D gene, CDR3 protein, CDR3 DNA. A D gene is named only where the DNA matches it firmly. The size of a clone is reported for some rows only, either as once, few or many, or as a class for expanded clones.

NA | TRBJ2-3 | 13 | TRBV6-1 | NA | CASSGTQGDTQYF | TGTGCCAGCAGTGGAACGCAAGGGGATACGCAGTATTTT
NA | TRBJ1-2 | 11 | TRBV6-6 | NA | CASSYDGFYTF | TGTGCCAGCAGTTACGATGGGTTCTACACCTTC
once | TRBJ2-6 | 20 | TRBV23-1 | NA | CASSQSPGLRPPRGANVLTF | TGCGCCAGCAGTCAATCTCCCGGCTTAAGGCCTCCGAGGGGGGCCAACGTCCTGACTTTC
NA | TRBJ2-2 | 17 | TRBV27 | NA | CASSFRRDTLISGELFF | TGTGCCAGCAGTTTCAGGCGGGACACCCTCATTTCTGGGGAGCTGTTTTTT
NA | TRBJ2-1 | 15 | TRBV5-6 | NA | CASSLYGGTDNEQFF | TGTGCCAGCAGCTTGTACGGGGGCACCGACAATGAGCAGTTCTTC
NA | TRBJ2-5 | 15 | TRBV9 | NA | CASSFGSGTGETQYF | TGTGCCAGCAGCTTTGGATCTGGGACGGGGGAGACCCAGTACTTC
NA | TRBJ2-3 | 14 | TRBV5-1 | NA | CASSLGPSTDTQYF | TGCGCCAGCAGCTTGGGCCCCAGCACAGATACGCAGTATTTT
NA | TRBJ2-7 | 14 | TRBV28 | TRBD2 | CASRKAGGPFEQYF | TGTGCCAGCAGAAAAGCGGGAGGGCCCTTCGAGCAGTACTTC
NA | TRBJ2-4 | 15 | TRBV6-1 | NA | CASSEDRNAKNIQYF | TGTGCCAGCAGTGAAGACAGGAACGCCAAAAACATTCAGTACTTC
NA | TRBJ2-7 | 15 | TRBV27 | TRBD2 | CASRELAGGFYEQYF | TGTGCCAGCAGGGAACTAGCGGGAGGCTTCTACGAGCAGTACTTC
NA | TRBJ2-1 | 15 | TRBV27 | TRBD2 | CASRSSGSLDNEQFF | TGTGCCAGCAGGTCTAGCGGGAGCCTCGACAATGAGCAGTTCTTC